This T cell receptor beta chain was recovered during a study of T-cell reconstitution after alpha-beta-depleted transplantation in children. Study-wide points: T cells produced anew were the main source of T-cell counts and diversity one year after transplant.

Concerning this clonotype itself: No antigen is known for it.

The CDR3 consists of 15 residues. J gave up 4 bases and V 6 bases, and 9 bases lay outside the gene matches. Preparation of the TCRbeta library used unique molecular identifiers. A single record per CDR3 protein comes from TCRdb applying MiXCR to the PCR reads. Counted here are about 900,000 distinct CDR3 sequences, about 29% occurring once; the ten biggest clones make up 28%. The chain employs TRBV12-3 or TRBV12-4 and TRBJ1-1; TRBD1 matches 9 bases. This TCR was recovered from a boy younger than two who had a stem cell transplant for SCID, so the T cells may come from the graft donor. The sequences come from PBMCs, mostly from graft donor cells, collected 360 days after TCRalphabeta/CD19-depleted stem cell transplant. The CDR3 nucleotides read TGTGCCAGCAGCCCCCTCCGGGACAGGGCCACTGAAGCTTTCTTT. Its translation: CASSPLRDRATEAFF.